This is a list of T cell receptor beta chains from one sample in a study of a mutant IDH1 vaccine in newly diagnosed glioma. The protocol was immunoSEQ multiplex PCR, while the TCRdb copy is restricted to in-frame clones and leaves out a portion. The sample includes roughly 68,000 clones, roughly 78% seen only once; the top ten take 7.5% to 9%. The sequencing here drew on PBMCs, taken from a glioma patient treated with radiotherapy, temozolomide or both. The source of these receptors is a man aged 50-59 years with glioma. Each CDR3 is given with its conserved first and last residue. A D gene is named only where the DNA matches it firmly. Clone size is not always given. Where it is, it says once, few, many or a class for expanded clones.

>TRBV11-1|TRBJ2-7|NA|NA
TGTGCCAGCAGCTTTCGACAGAGCGCCTACGAGCAGTACTTC
CASSFRQSAYEQYF
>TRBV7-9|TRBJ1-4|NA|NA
TGTGCCTCCAGGGAGGGGGGGACAACTAATGAAAAACTGTTTTTT
CASREGGTTNEKLFF
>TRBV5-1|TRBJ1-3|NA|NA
TGCGCCAGCAGTCCCGGCCTCGGCGACGGGTACACCATATATTTT
CASSPGLGDGYTIYF
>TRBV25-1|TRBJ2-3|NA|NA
TGTGCCAGCAGTGAAGAGTTCCTCCAGTCAGATACGCAGTATTTT
CASSEEFLQSDTQYF
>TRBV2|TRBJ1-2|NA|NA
TGTGCCAGCACTCCCAGCGGGAGCGAGTTTAACTATGGCTACACCTTC
CASTPSGSEFNYGYTF
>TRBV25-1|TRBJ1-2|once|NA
TGTGCCAGCAGTGTATCAGGGATCTATGGCTACACCTTC
CASSVSGIYGYTF
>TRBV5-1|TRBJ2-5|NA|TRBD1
TGCGCCAGCAGCGGACCGGGACAGGAGAATAAGACCCAGTACTTC
CASSGPGQENKTQYF
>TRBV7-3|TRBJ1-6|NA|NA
TGTGCCAGCAGCTTAGAGGGGTCCGCGTTACACTTT
CASSLEGSALHF
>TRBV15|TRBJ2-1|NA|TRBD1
TGTGCCACCAGCAGAGAGACAGGGAGCGATGAGCAGTTCTTC
CATSRETGSDEQFF
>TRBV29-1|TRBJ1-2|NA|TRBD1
TGCAGCGATTGGGACAGGGCATCCCTATCTGGCTACACCTTC
CSDWDRASLSGYTF
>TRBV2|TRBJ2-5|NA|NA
TGTGCCAGCAGCGTGAGACGCTTCCAAGAGACCCAGTACTTC
CASSVRRFQETQYF